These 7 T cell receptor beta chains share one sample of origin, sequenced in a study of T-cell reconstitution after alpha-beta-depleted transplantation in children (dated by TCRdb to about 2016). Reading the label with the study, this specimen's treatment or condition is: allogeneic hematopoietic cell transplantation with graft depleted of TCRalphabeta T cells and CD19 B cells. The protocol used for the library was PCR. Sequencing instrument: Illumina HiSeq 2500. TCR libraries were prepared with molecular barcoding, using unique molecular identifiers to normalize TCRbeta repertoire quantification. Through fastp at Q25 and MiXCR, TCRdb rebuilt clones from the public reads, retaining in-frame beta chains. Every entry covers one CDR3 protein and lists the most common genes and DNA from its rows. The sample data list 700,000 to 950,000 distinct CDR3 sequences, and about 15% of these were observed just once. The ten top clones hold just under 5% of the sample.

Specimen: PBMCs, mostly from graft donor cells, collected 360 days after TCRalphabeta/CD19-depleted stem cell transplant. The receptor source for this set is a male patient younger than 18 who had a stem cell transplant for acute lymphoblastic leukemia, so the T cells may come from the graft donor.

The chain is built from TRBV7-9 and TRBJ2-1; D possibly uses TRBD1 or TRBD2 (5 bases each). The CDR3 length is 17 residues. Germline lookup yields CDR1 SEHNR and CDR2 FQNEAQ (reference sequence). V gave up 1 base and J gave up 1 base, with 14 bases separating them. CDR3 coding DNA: TGTGCCAGCAGCTTAGAGTTGCTAGAGGGGTCCTACAATGAGCAGTTCTTC. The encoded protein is CASSLELLEGSYNEQFF. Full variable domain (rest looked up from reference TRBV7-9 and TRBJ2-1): DTGVSQNPRHKITKRGQNVTFRCDPISEHNRLYWYRQTLGQGPEFLTYFQNEAQLEKSRLLSDRFSAERPKGSFSTLEIQRTEQGDSAMYLCASSLELLEGSYNEQFFGPGTRLTVL.

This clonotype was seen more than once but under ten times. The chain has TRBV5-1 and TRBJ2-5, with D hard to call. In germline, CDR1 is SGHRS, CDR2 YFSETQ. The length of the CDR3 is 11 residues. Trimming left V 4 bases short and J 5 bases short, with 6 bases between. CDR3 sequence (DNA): TGCGCCAGCAGCAACAAGGAGACCCAGTACTTC. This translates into CASSNKETQYF.

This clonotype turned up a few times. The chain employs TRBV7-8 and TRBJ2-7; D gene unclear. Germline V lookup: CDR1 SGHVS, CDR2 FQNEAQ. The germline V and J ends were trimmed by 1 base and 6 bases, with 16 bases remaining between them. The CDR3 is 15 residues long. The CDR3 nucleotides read TGTGCCAGCAGCTTAGAACTGCAGAGCTGGGGCGAGCAGTACTTC. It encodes CASSLELQSWGEQYF. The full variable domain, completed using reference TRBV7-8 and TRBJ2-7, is GAGVSQSPRYKVAKRGQDVALRCDPISGHVSLFWYQQALGQGPEFLTYFQNEAQLDKSGLPSDRFFAERPEGSVSTLKIQRTQQEDSAVYLCASSLELQSWGEQYFGPGTRLTVT.

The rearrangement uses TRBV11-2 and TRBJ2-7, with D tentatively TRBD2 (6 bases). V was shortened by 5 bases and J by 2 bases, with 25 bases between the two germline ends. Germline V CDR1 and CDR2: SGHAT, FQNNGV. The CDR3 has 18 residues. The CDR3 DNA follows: TGTGCCAGCAGCACACGACTAGGAAGAGTCCTCTTAGCCTACGAGCAGTACTTC. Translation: CASSTRLGRVLLAYEQYF.

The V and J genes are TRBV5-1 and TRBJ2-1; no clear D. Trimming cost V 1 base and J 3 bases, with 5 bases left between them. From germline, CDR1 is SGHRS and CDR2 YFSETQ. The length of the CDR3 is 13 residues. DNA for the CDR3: TGCGCCAGCAGCTTGTGGGACTACAATGAGCAGTTCTTC. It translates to CASSLWDYNEQFF.

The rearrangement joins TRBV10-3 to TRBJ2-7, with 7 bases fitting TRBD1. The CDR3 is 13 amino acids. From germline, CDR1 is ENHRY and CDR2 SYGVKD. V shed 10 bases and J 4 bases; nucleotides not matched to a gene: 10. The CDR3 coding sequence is TGTGCCACAGGGGGAGATAGGGCGTACGAGCAGTACTTC. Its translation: CATGGDRAYEQYF.

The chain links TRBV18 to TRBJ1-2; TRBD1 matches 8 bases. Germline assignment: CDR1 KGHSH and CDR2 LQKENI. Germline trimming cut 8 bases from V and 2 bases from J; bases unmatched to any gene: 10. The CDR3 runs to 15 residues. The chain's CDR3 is CASGLYRGKNYGYTF. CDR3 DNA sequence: TGTGCCAGCGGCCTCTACAGGGGGAAAAACTATGGCTACACCTTC.